This T cell receptor beta chain was identified during a study of T cells in narcolepsy. Study-wide background: Enrolled donors included narcolepsy type 1 or type 2 patients and healthy controls.

The CDR3 spans 16 residues. Germline values: CDR1 MDHEN, CDR2 SYDVKM. The J segment lost 2 bases and the V segment lost 4 bases, leaving 5 bases of the junction unmatched. Regarding the study as a whole: Blood of same and different patients, but not healthy controls, reportedly held recurring autoreactive clonotypes. Autoreactive HCRT-specific and TRIB2-specific clonotypes were marked in same-patient CSF-versus-blood CD4+ comparisons. In some patient and control memory CD4+ samples, autoreactive clones were absent.

For this clone: Its antigen is as yet unknown.

The assay was immunoSEQ multiplex PCR, and TCRdb's table has in-frame clones only and misses some. This table holds more than 30,000 clones, 75% to 90% found once. What was sequenced was memory (CD45RA-) CD4+ T cells from blood. This chain connects TRBV28 to TRBJ2-6; 7 nucleotides align to TRBD2. The TCR sequence derives from a human donor in good health. In nucleotides, the CDR3 is TGTGCCAGCAGTTCGGGGGGACTGGCTGGGGCCAACGTCCTGACTTTC. Translation: CASSSGGLAGANVLTF.